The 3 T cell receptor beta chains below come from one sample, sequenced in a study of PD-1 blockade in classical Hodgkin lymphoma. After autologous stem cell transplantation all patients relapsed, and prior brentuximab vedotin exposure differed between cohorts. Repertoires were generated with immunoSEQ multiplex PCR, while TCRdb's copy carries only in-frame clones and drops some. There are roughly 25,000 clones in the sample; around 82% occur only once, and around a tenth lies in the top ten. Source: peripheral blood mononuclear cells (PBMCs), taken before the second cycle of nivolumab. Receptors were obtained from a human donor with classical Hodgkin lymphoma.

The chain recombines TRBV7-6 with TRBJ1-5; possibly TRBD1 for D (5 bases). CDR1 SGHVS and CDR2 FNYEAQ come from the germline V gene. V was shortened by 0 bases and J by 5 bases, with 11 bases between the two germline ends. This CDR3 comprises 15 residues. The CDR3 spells CASSLAEGGDQPQHF. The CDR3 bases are TGTGCCAGCAGCTTAGCCGAGGGAGGGGATCAGCCCCAGCATTTT.

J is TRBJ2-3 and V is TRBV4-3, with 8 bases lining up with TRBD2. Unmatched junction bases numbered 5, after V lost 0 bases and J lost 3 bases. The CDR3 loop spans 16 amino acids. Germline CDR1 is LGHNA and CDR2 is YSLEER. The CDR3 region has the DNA TGCGCCAGCAGCCAAGAAGTAGCGGGGTTGACAGATACGCAGTATTTT. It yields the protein CASSQEVAGLTDTQYF.

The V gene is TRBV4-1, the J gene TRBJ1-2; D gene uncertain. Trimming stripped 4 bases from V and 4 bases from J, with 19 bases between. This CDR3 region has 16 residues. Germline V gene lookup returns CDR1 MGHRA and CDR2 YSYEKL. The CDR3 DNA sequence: TGCGCCAGCAGCCGGAAGTCCTACCGAAAGACCTATGGCTACACCTTC. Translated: CASSRKSYRKTYGYTF.